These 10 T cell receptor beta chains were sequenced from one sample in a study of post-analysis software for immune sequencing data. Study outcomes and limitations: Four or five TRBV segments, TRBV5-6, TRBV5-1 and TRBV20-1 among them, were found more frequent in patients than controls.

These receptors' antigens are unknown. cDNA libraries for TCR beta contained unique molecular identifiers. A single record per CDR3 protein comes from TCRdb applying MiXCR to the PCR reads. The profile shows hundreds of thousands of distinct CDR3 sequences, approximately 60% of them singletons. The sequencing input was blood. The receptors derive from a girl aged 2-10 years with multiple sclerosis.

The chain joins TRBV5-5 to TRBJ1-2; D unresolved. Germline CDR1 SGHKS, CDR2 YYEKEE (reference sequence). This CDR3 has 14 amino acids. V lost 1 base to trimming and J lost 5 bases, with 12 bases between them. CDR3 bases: TGTGCCAGCAGCTTGAGTGTGGTGGGATATGGCTACACCTTC. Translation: CASSLSVVGYGYTF.

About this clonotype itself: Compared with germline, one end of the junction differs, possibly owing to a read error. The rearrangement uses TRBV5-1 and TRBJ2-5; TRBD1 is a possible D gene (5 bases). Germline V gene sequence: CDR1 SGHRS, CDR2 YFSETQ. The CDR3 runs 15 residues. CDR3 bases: TGCGCCAACAGCTTTGAGGCCCCTGGGGCAGAGACCCAGTACTTC. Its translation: CANSFEAPGAETQYF. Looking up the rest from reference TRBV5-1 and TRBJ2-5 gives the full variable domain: KAGVTQTPRYLIKTRGQQVTLSCSPISGHRSVSWYQQTPGQGLQFLFEYFSETQRNKGNFPGRFSGRQFSNSRSEMNVSTLELGDSALYLCANSFEAPGAETQYFGPGTRLLVL.

CDR3 residues: CASSLEGFQGGQFF. CDR3 DNA sequence: TGTGCCAGCAGCTTAGAGGGGTTTCAGGGGGGGCAGTTCTTC. This chain connects TRBV7-2 to TRBJ2-1; weak D call: TRBD1 (7 bases). Trimming pared 1 base from V and 12 bases from J, leaving 16 bases between. The germline V gene has CDR1 SGHTA and CDR2 FQGNSA. This CDR3 region has 14 residues.

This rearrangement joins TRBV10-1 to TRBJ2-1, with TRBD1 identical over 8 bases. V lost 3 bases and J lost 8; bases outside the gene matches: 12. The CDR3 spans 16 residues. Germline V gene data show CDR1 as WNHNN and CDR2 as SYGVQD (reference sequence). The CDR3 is CASSDQGAGGYHEQFF. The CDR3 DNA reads TGCGCCAGCAGTGATCAGGGGGCAGGGGGCTATCATGAGCAGTTCTTC.

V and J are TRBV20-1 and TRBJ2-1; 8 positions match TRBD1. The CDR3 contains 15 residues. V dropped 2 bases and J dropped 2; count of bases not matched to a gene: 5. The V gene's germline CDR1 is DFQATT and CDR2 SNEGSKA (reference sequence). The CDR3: CSARTGQGPYNEQFF. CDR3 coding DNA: TGCAGTGCTAGAACTGGACAGGGACCCTACAATGAGCAGTTCTTC.

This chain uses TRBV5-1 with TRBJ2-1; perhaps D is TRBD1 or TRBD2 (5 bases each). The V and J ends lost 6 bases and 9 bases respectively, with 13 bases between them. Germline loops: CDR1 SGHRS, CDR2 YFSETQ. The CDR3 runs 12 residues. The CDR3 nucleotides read TGCGCCAGCAAAGCACCGAGGGGTGAGCAGTTCTTC. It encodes CASKAPRGEQFF.

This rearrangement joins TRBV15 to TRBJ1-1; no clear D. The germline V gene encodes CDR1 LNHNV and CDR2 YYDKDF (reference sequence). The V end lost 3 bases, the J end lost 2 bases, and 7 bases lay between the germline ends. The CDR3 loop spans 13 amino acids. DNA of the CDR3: TGTGCCACCAGCAGGGCATATAACACTGAAGCTTTCTTT. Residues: CATSRAYNTEAFF.

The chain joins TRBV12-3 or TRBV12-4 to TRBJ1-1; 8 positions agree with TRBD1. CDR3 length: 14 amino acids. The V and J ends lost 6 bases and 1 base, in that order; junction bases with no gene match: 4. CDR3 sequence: CASSDGQGNTEAFF. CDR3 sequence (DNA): TGTGCCAGCAGCGATGGACAGGGGAACACTGAAGCTTTCTTT.

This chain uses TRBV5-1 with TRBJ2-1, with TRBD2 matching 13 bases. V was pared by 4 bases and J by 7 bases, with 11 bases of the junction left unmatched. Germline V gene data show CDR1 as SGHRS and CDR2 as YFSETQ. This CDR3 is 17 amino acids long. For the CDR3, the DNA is TGCGCCAGCAGCGAAGGACTAGCGGGGGTTCGAGGGAATGAGCAGTTCTTC. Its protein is CASSEGLAGVRGNEQFF.

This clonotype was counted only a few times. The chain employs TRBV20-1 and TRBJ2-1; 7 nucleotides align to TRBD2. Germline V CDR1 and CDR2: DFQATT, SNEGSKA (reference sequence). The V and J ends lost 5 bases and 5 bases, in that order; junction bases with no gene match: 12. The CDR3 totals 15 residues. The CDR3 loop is CSARGGLVFHNEQFF. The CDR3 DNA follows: TGCAGTGCTCGGGGAGGACTAGTCTTCCACAATGAGCAGTTCTTC.